Listed here are 28 T cell receptor beta chains from one sample, sequenced in a study of blood T cell repertoires in COVID-19 (TCRdb year 2020). Receptor amplification or capture employed the immunoSEQ multiplex PCR assay. TCRdb took this table from immuneACCESS and kept in-frame rearrangements with V and J called. Such tables lack part of the clones; where checked against another copy, unresolved V genes explain under half of the gap, and the rest is unexplained. A total of 250,000 to 300,000 clones appear in this sample, about 81% of them only once. The ten largest clones add up to approximately 4% of the sample. The material sequenced was PBMCs or T cells enriched from blood (not recorded which). The source is a man aged 25-45 years with acute COVID-19.

This chain joins TRBV6-2 or TRBV6-3 and TRBJ2-7, with 8 bases aligning to TRBD2. CDR1 and CDR2 from the germline V gene are MNHEY and SVGEGT. The CDR3 is made up of 14 amino acids. V lost 6 bases and J lost 3; bases outside the gene matches: 7. The CDR3 protein is CASSGREPLYEQYV. CDR3 bases: TGTGCCAGCAGCGGGAGGGAGCCCCTCTACGAGCAGTACGTC.

This clone was seen only a few times. The chain carries TRBV28 and TRBJ1-1; D call uncertain. The CDR3 spans 14 residues. Deletions cut 4 bases from V and 2 bases from J, with 11 bases between. In germline, CDR1 is MDHEN, CDR2 SYDVKM. For the CDR3, the DNA is TGTGCCAGCAGTTCCCCCGGGGTAAACACTGAAGCTTTCTTT. This gives the protein CASSSPGVNTEAFF.

The chain joins TRBV27 to TRBJ2-3, with a possible D match to TRBD2 (6 bases). The CDR3 is 15 residues long. V lost 5 bases and J lost 1, with 13 bases in between. The germline V gene encodes CDR1 MNHEY and CDR2 SMNVEV (reference sequence). The CDR3, as DNA: TGTGCCAGCAGTAAAAGCGGGCTAGGCACAGATACGCAGTATTTT. This sequence encodes CASSKSGLGTDTQYF.

The rearrangement joins TRBV7-9 to TRBJ1-5; TRBD1 matches at 8 bases. V shed 5 bases, J shed 2 bases, and the junction held 2 bases outside the gene matches. CDR1 and CDR2 (germline): SEHNR, FQNEAQ (reference sequence). CDR3 length equals 14 residues. The CDR3 region is CASSLGQGNQPQHF. The CDR3 region has the DNA TGTGCCAGCAGCCTGGGACAGGGCAATCAGCCCCAGCATTTT.

This chain connects TRBV10-3 to TRBJ2-2; 12 bases are a match to TRBD1. J was trimmed by 6 bases and V by 6 bases; bases with no gene match: 8. This CDR3 comprises 16 residues. Looked up from germline, CDR1 is ENHRY and CDR2 is SYGVKD. The CDR3 is CAIRPRGTGGPGELFF. CDR3 nucleotides: TGTGCCATCAGACCCAGGGGGACAGGGGGCCCCGGGGAGCTGTTTTTT.

The chain employs TRBV19 and TRBJ2-2; maybe TRBD2 (6 bases). Germline-derived CDR1 and CDR2 are LNHDA and SQIVND (reference sequence). V gave up 0 bases and J gave up 7 bases, with 12 bases separating them. This CDR3 contains 15 residues. CDR3 residues: CASSIELADVGELFF. In DNA form, the CDR3 reads TGTGCCAGTAGTATAGAACTAGCTGATGTCGGGGAGCTGTTTTTT.

The chain combines TRBV4-2 with TRBJ2-3, with D possibly TRBD2 on 6 matching bases. The CDR3 has 15 amino acids. The germline gives CDR1 LGHNA, CDR2 YNFKEQ. Trimming shortened V by 0 bases and J by 6 bases, and 13 bases separated the two germline ends. CDR3 DNA sequence: TGTGCCAGCAGCCAAGAGGGGGGAGCGTTCGATACGCAGTATTTT. Translated, it gives CASSQEGGAFDTQYF.

This clone was found a few times. V gene TRBV14 combines with J gene TRBJ1-5; weak D call: TRBD1 (5 bases). Trimming stripped 1 base from V and 3 bases from J, with 10 bases between. The length of the CDR3 is 15 residues. CDR1 and CDR2 (germline): SGHDN, FVKESK. The CDR3 region is CASSQGGGANQPQHF. CDR3 bases: TGTGCCAGCAGCCAAGGCGGAGGGGCCAATCAGCCCCAGCATTTT.

This chain joins TRBV9 and TRBJ2-1, with 12 bases lining up with TRBD2. The V gene's germline CDR1 is SGDLS and CDR2 YYNGEE. V lost 3 bases to trimming and J lost 7 bases; unmatched junction nucleotides: 11. This CDR3 has 17 residues. CDR3 in DNA: TGTGCCAGCAGCGCCCCGAAATCGACTAGCGGGAGTAATGAGCAGTTCTTC. Its translation is CASSAPKSTSGSNEQFF.

This rearrangement joins TRBV2 to TRBJ1-2, with D unresolved. The germline CDR1 and CDR2 sequences are SNHLY and FYNNEI. Trimming took 5 bases from V and 6 from J, leaving 10 bases between them. The CDR3 loop spans 12 amino acids. The CDR3 sequence is CASSSTLDGYTF. In DNA form, the CDR3 reads TGTGCCAGCAGTTCTACTTTGGATGGCTACACCTTC.

The rearrangement joins TRBV11-2 to TRBJ2-1; 12 bases agree with TRBD2. The germline V gene has CDR1 SGHAT and CDR2 FQNNGV. There are 15 residues in the CDR3. V shed 3 bases, J shed 14 bases, and the junction held 11 bases outside the gene matches. The CDR3 is CASSLLAGGLAQEFF. DNA for the CDR3: TGTGCCAGCAGCTTGCTAGCGGGAGGGCTTGCGCAGGAGTTCTTC.

V is TRBV4-2 and J is TRBJ1-4; the match to TRBD1 covers 10 bases. Germline V lookup: CDR1 LGHNA, CDR2 YNFKEQ. V was pared by 5 bases and J by 6 bases, with 9 bases of the junction left unmatched. This CDR3 comprises 16 residues. The DNA of the CDR3 is TGTGCCAGCAGCGCTTTTCTTGGGACAGGGGATGAAAAACTGTTTTTT. Its translation: CASSAFLGTGDEKLFF.

This clone came up a few times. This chain uses TRBV28 with TRBJ1-1; D not certain. Trimming removed 6 bases at V and 1 base at J, with 12 bases between. The CDR3 has 14 amino acids. CDR1 and CDR2 from the germline V gene are MDHEN and SYDVKM. The CDR3 sequence: CASRPALGNTEAFF. The CDR3 region has the DNA TGTGCCAGCAGACCCGCCCTAGGGAACACTGAAGCTTTCTTT.

The chain employs TRBV29-1 and TRBJ2-1; perhaps TRBD1 as D (6 bases). Germline-derived CDR1 and CDR2 are SQVTM and ANQGSEA. The CDR3 length is 16 residues. The V end lost 0 bases, the J end lost 2 bases, and 14 bases lay between the germline ends. CDR3 sequence: CSVEDVLGTTYNEQFF. The CDR3 nucleotides are TGCAGCGTTGAAGATGTGTTAGGGACAACCTACAATGAGCAGTTCTTC.

The gene calls are TRBV30 and TRBJ1-2, with unresolved D. Germline V gene data show CDR1 as GTSNPN and CDR2 as SVGIG (reference sequence). Between the trimmed V and J ends, which lost 4 bases and 8 bases, there was a span of 17 bases. CDR3 length: 13 amino acids. Here the CDR3 DNA reads TGTGCCTGGACGATCCTAAATCGATGGGGCTACACCTTC. Translated, it gives CAWTILNRWGYTF.

V gene TRBV7-3 combines with J gene TRBJ2-2, with 9 bases matching TRBD1. CDR1 and CDR2 (germline): SGHTA, FQGTGA. Trimming took 5 bases from V and 6 from J; bases not matched to a gene: 7. The CDR3 is 15 amino acids. CDR3 protein: CASSPGTGRPGELFF. The CDR3 DNA reads as TGTGCCAGCAGCCCCGGGACAGGGAGACCCGGGGAGCTGTTTTTT.

V gene TRBV19 combines with J gene TRBJ1-5; D call uncertain. The CDR3 covers 14 residues. Germline V lookup: CDR1 LNHDA, CDR2 SQIVND (reference sequence). V lost 7 bases, J lost 4 bases, and 14 bases lay in between. CDR3 sequence (DNA): TGTGCCAGTACCCCCGCGGGCCGGAATCAGCCCCAGCATTTT. It yields the protein CASTPAGRNQPQHF.

The chain is built from TRBV25-1 and TRBJ2-1; 8 nucleotides agree with TRBD1. CDR3 length equals 17 residues. The V gene's germline CDR1 is MGHDK and CDR2 SYGVNS. The trim removed 3 bases at V and 3 bases at J, leaving 10 bases unmatched. CDR3 amino acids: CASSDPADRGIYNEQFF. CDR3 in DNA: TGTGCCAGCAGTGATCCCGCCGACAGGGGAATCTACAATGAGCAGTTCTTC.

This clone was picked up a small number of times. This chain links TRBV21-1 with TRBJ1-2. TRBV21-1 is termed a pseudogene. The CDR3 runs to 15 residues. CDR3 loop: CASSKEGGPRDGYTF. CDR3 coding DNA: TGTGCCAGCAGCAAAGAAGGAGGGCCTAGAGATGGCTACACCTTC.

The rearrangement uses TRBV18 and TRBJ1-4, with 7 nucleotides matching TRBD1. The CDR3 length is 15 residues. With V trimmed by 6 bases and J by 8 bases, 12 bases remained unmatched. Per germline, CDR1 KGHSH and CDR2 LQKENI. Written as DNA, the CDR3 is TGTGCCAGCTCCCGCACGACAGGGTCCGGCGAAAAACTGTTTTTT. Its translation: CASSRTTGSGEKLFF.

V gene TRBV4-1 combines with J gene TRBJ1-5; 8 bases agree with TRBD1. The CDR3 has 17 amino acids. V gave up 4 bases and J gave up 3 bases; unmatched junction bases: 11. Germline CDR1 reads MGHRA; CDR2 reads YSYEKL. In DNA, the CDR3 is TGCGCCAGCAGCCCGGGACAGGAGATGCTCCTCAATCAGCCCCAGCATTTT. This codes for CASSPGQEMLLNQPQHF.

V and J are TRBV11-2 and TRBJ2-3, with TRBD2 matching 10 bases. The CDR3 is 16 amino acids. Germline CDR1 and CDR2: SGHAT and FQNNGV. V dropped 5 bases and J dropped 1; count of bases not matched to a gene: 6. In DNA form, the CDR3 reads TGTGCCAGCAGCCTTGGGCTAGCGGGGGGCACAGATACGCAGTATTTT. Translating it yields CASSLGLAGGTDTQYF.

The V call is TRBV19, the J call TRBJ1-6; D is possibly TRBD1 (6 bases). This CDR3 spans 14 amino acids. The germline V and J ends were trimmed by 4 bases and 7 bases, with 11 bases remaining between them. Germline V gives CDR1 LNHDA, CDR2 SQIVND (reference sequence). CDR3 nucleotide sequence: TGTGCCAGTAGTAAGGGGGAGCCAAATTCACCCCTCCACTTT. Translated: CASSKGEPNSPLHF.

Concerning this clone: The junction departs from the called germline gene at one end, perhaps through a read error. The V and J genes are TRBV11-3 and TRBJ1-2; TRBD1 matches 9 bases. Germline CDR1 and CDR2: SGHNT and YENEEA. This CDR3 is built from 14 residues. Here the CDR3 DNA reads TGTGCCAGCAGCTCAGGACAGGGGTTTTTTGAATGCGCCTTC. Its translation is CASSSGQGFFECAF.

This rearrangement joins TRBV11-2 to TRBJ2-3; perhaps TRBD2 as D (5 bases). Germline V gives CDR1 SGHAT, CDR2 FQNNGV. CDR3 length equals 15 residues. With 4 bases removed from V and 0 bases from J, the gap between germline ends came to 11 bases. CDR3 in DNA: TGTGCCAGCAGCTCCACGAGGGTAAGCACAGATACGCAGTATTTT. The encoded protein is CASSSTRVSTDTQYF.

The chain combines TRBV19 with TRBJ2-1, with a possible D match to TRBD2 (6 bases). Germline-derived CDR1 and CDR2 are LNHDA and SQIVND (reference sequence). Trimming took off 2 bases at V and 6 bases at J, with 14 bases between the two ends. CDR3 length equals 15 residues. The CDR3 nucleotides read TGTGCCAGTAGTATAACGGCGGGGAAGATCAATGAGCAGTTCTTC. As protein: CASSITAGKINEQFF.

In its sample, this clone was seen a few times. The chain employs TRBV6-1 and TRBJ1-5, with 12 bases aligning to TRBD1. Germline-derived CDR1 and CDR2 are MNHNS and SASEGT. Losses at the gene ends were 4 bases for V and 5 bases for J; bases not matched to a gene: 9. This CDR3 spans 17 amino acids. CDR3 sequence reads: CASSASGTGGPYQPQHF. CDR3 DNA sequence: TGTGCCAGCAGTGCCTCCGGGACAGGGGGCCCTTATCAGCCCCAGCATTTT.

The V gene is TRBV19, the J gene TRBJ2-1; 9 bases line up with TRBD2. V shed 10 bases, J shed 1 base, and the junction held 11 bases outside the gene matches. CDR3 length: 16 amino acids. The germline gives CDR1 LNHDA, CDR2 SQIVND (reference sequence). CDR3 protein: CATSMLAGASYNEQFF. In DNA, the CDR3 is TGTGCCACGAGCATGTTAGCGGGGGCTTCCTACAATGAGCAGTTCTTC. Looking up the rest from reference TRBV19 and TRBJ2-1 gives the full variable domain: DGGITQSPKYLFRKEGQNVTLSCEQNLNHDAMYWYRQDPGQGLRLIYYSQIVNDFQKGDIAEGYSVSREKKESFPLTVTSAQKNPTAFYLCATSMLAGASYNEQFFGPGTRLTVL.